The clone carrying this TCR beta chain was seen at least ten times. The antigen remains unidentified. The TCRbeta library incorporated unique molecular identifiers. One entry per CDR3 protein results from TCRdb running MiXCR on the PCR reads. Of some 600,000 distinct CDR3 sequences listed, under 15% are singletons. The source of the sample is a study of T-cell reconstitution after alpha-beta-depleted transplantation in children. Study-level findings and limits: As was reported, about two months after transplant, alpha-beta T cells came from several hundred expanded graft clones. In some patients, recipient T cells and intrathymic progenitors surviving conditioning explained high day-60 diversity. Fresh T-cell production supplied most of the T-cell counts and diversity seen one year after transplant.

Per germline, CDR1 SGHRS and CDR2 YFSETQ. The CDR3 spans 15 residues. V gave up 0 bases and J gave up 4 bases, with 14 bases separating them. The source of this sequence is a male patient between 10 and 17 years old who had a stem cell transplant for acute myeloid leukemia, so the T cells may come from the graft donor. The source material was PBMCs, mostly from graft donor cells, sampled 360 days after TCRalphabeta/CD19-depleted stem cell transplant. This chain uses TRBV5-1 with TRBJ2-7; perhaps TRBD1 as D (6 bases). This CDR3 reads CASSLVAGVTYEQYF. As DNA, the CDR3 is TGCGCCAGCAGCTTGGTGGCAGGGGTAACGTACGAGCAGTACTTC.